This TCR beta chain was observed in a study of T cells in Graves' hyperthyroidism and ophthalmopathy. This clonotype was picked up a small number of times. The V gene's germline CDR1 is SGHRS and CDR2 YFSETQ. The CDR3 sequence is 15 residues long. The ends lost 4 bases at V and 1 base at J; junction bases unmatched: 6. TCR beta CDR3 regions were amplified from RNA transcripts. TCR CDR3 regions were first amplified by RT-PCR with HTBI primers. One entry per CDR3 protein results from TCRdb running MiXCR on the multiplex PCR reads. This sample has hundreds of thousands of distinct CDR3 sequences, with under 45% found just once. Uncontrolled infection, other autoimmune disease, pregnancy or lactation barred patients from enrollment.

This clonotype originated in a woman between 35 and 50 years old with Graves' hyperthyroidism. The sequenced material came from blood. The V gene is TRBV5-1, the J gene TRBJ1-2, with 8 bases identical to TRBD1. As DNA, the CDR3 is TGCGCCAGCAGCACTGGACAGGGAATTAACTATGGCTACACCTTC. This translates into CASSTGQGINYGYTF.